The 18 T cell receptor beta chains in this list originate from one sample, sequenced in a study of T cell responses to AZD1222 COVID-19 vaccine. Repertoires were generated with immunoSEQ multiplex PCR, while TCRdb's copy carries only in-frame clones and drops some. The data show some 150,000 clones, 85% to 95% seen once. The material sequenced was peripheral blood, taken on day 0 of MenACWY control vaccination. The source of these receptors is an adult in good health.

V and J are TRBV9 and TRBJ1-2; the D gene is possibly TRBD1 (5 bases). V gave up 3 bases and J gave up 8 bases, with 23 bases separating them. CDR3 length: 16 amino acids. The germline V gene has CDR1 SGDLS and CDR2 YYNGEE. The CDR3 is CASSAPLGTTAGGYTF. In nucleotides, the CDR3 is TGTGCCAGCAGCGCCCCCTTAGGGACTACTGCGGGCGGCTACACCTTC.

This chain uses TRBV27 with TRBJ1-2; possibly TRBD1 for D (6 bases). This CDR3 has 16 residues. Germline V CDR1 and CDR2: MNHEY, SMNVEV (reference sequence). With 1 base removed from V and 3 bases from J, the gap between germline ends came to 15 bases. The CDR3 DNA sequence: TGTGCCAGCAGTTTATTGAGGGGGGGCGGCGACTATGGCTACACCTTC. Translation: CASSLLRGGGDYGYTF.

The chain joins TRBV28 to TRBJ1-1; TRBD1 agrees at 7 bases. This CDR3 is 15 amino acids long. V shed 4 bases and J 4 bases; nucleotides not matched to a gene: 9. Germline V CDR1 and CDR2: MDHEN, SYDVKM. In DNA, the CDR3 is TGTGCCAGCAGTTCCGCGACAGGGCCGGCCACTGAAGCTTTCTTT. It translates to CASSSATGPATEAFF. Using reference TRBV28 and TRBJ1-1 for the parts outside the CDR3, the full variable domain is DVKVTQSSRYLVKRTGEKVFLECVQDMDHENMFWYRQDPGLGLRLIYFSYDVKMKEKGDIPEGYSVSREKKERFSLILESASTNQTSMYLCASSSATGPATEAFFGQGTRLTVV.

The chain combines TRBV6-5 with TRBJ2-5; 9 bases fit TRBD2. The germline gives CDR1 MNHEY, CDR2 SVGAGI. The trim removed 6 bases at V and 2 bases at J, leaving 7 bases unmatched. This CDR3 has 15 residues. The CDR3 reads CASRGVAGDQETQYF. As DNA, the CDR3 is TGTGCCAGCAGGGGTGTAGCGGGGGATCAAGAGACCCAGTACTTC.

This clone has only one observation. The V gene is TRBV6-5, the J gene TRBJ2-7; 8 bases are a match to TRBD2. V trimming: 6 bases; J trimming: 5 bases; junction bases outside the gene matches: 9. The V gene's germline CDR1 is MNHEY and CDR2 SVGAGI. The CDR3 consists of 14 residues. The CDR3 DNA reads as TGTGCCAGCAGCCACCGGGAGGGCCTCGACGAGCAGTACTTC. Its protein product is CASSHREGLDEQYF.

The table lists this clone with a few counts. The same CDR3 can be traced to other DNA sequences in this sample. V and J are TRBV11-2 and TRBJ2-3; TRBD1 agrees at 7 bases. Germline CDR1 is SGHAT and CDR2 is FQNNGV. The CDR3 is made up of 14 amino acids. Trimming removed 1 base from V and 6 bases from J; junction bases left unmatched: 4. The CDR3 spells CASSLGQGADTQYF. Here the CDR3 DNA reads TGTGCCAGCAGCTTAGGACAGGGCGCGGATACGCAGTATTTT.

This clone was observed a handful of times. This chain links TRBV7-8 with TRBJ2-7; D is undetermined. The germline V gene encodes CDR1 SGHVS and CDR2 FQNEAQ. Trimming shortened V by 0 bases and J by 3 bases, and 9 bases separated the two germline ends. The CDR3 is 14 amino acids. CDR3 coding DNA: TGTGCCAGCAGCTTAGCCAAGTTAGGCTACGAGCAGTACTTC. It is translated as CASSLAKLGYEQYF.

The chain links TRBV3-1 (or the pseudogene TRBV3-2) to TRBJ1-4; 9 nucleotides align to TRBD1. J was trimmed by 6 bases and V by 4 bases; bases with no gene match: 3. There are 14 residues in the CDR3. Germline loops: CDR1 LGHDT, CDR2 YNNKEL (reference sequence). CDR3 DNA: TGTGCCAGCAGCCCCGGGACAGGGCATGAAAAACTGTTTTTT. It specifies CASSPGTGHEKLFF.

The chain uses TRBV2 and TRBJ1-4; 12 bases fit TRBD1. This CDR3 contains 15 residues. The germline CDR1 and CDR2 sequences are SNHLY and FYNNEI. The ends lost 6 bases at V and 3 bases at J; junction bases unmatched: 2. For the CDR3, the DNA is TGTGCCAGCAGGGGACAGGGGGCGGCTAATGAAAAACTGTTTTTT. The encoded protein is CASRGQGAANEKLFF. Filled out from reference TRBV2 and TRBJ1-4, the complete variable domain reads EPEVTQTPSHQVTQMGQEVILRCVPISNHLYFYWYRQILGQKVEFLVSFYNNEISEKSEIFDDQFSVERPDGSNFTLKIRSTKLEDSAMYFCASRGQGAANEKLFFGSGTQLSVL.

This chain joins TRBV5-5 and TRBJ2-1; 8 bases align to TRBD1. Germline CDR1 and CDR2: SGHKS and YYEKEE (reference sequence). The CDR3 extends over 12 amino acids. The V and J ends lost 3 bases and 15 bases, in that order; junction bases with no gene match: 8. This CDR3 is CASSSSGGRPFF. For the CDR3, the DNA is TGTGCCAGCAGCTCCTCAGGGGGCCGTCCGTTCTTC.

In this sample, this clone turned up once. This chain joins TRBV5-1 and TRBJ1-1; D call uncertain. The CDR3 length is 13 residues. V was trimmed by 5 bases and J by 10 bases, leaving 18 bases between them. CDR1 and CDR2 from the germline V gene are SGHRS and YFSETQ. The CDR3 region is CASRIDSEFGAFF. The CDR3 nucleotides read TGCGCCAGCAGAATCGACTCGGAGTTTGGAGCTTTCTTT.

The CDR3 spells CASSQGTGTTSYEQYF. The CDR3 DNA is TGTGCCAGCAGCCAAGGAACCGGGACAACCTCCTACGAGCAGTACTTC. V gene TRBV3-1 (or the pseudogene TRBV3-2) combines with J gene TRBJ2-7, with D possibly being TRBD1 (6 bases). Trimming removed 1 base from V and 0 bases from J, with 13 bases in between. This CDR3 region has 16 residues. The V gene's germline CDR1 is LGHDT and CDR2 YNNKEL (reference sequence).

The chain couples TRBV19 to TRBJ1-5; D is unclear. Trimming shortened V by 4 bases and J by 5 bases, and 12 bases separated the two germline ends. Germline CDR1 is LNHDA and CDR2 is SQIVND (reference sequence). The length of the CDR3 is 14 residues. This chain's CDR3 is CASSTYTDYQPQHF. The CDR3 DNA reads TGTGCCAGTAGTACGTATACAGACTATCAGCCCCAGCATTTT.

This clone was observed a single time. V gene TRBV6-2 or TRBV6-3 combines with J gene TRBJ2-5; no clear D gene. Trimming took off 5 bases at V and 4 bases at J, with 8 bases between the two ends. The CDR3 is 12 amino acids. Germline V gene lookup returns CDR1 MNHEY and CDR2 SVGEGT. The CDR3 protein is CASSPLTETQYF. The CDR3 nucleotides read TGTGCCAGCAGTCCCCTAACAGAGACCCAGTACTTC.

This rearrangement joins TRBV28 to TRBJ1-5; tentatively, D is TRBD1 (5 bases). Looked up from germline, CDR1 is MDHEN and CDR2 is SYDVKM. This CDR3 comprises 16 residues. The V and J ends lost 4 bases and 0 bases respectively, with 13 bases between them. The chain's CDR3 is CASSWTSGDSNQPQHF. CDR3 nucleotide sequence: TGTGCCAGCAGTTGGACCTCGGGGGATAGCAATCAGCCCCAGCATTTT.

J is TRBJ1-2 and V is TRBV7-2; the D is unclear. The germline V and J ends were trimmed by 1 base and 6 bases, with 18 bases remaining between them. This CDR3 region has 16 residues. Germline V gene sequence: CDR1 SGHTA, CDR2 FQGNSA. The DNA for the CDR3 is TGTGCCAGCAGCTTAGATATAGGCGCCAGACGGCATGGCTACACCTTC. Amino acids: CASSLDIGARRHGYTF.

The chain uses TRBV19 and TRBJ1-5, with D possibly being TRBD1 (5 bases). V lost 1 base and J 0 bases, leaving 13 bases between the germline ends. This CDR3 comprises 17 residues. CDR1 and CDR2 from the germline V gene are LNHDA and SQIVND (reference sequence). The CDR3 DNA reads as TGTGCCAGTAGTATAGGCACGCAGGGTCTTAGCAATCAGCCCCAGCATTTT. Translation: CASSIGTQGLSNQPQHF.

The V gene is TRBV6-2 or TRBV6-3, the J gene TRBJ1-2; TRBD1 matches at 7 bases. CDR1 and CDR2 from the germline V gene are MNHEY and SVGEGT. The CDR3 has 13 residues. V lost 6 bases to trimming and J lost 8 bases; unmatched junction nucleotides: 9. This CDR3 reads CASSLLGGAGYTF. The DNA of the CDR3 is TGTGCCAGCAGCCTCTTAGGGGGCGCAGGCTACACCTTC.